The T cell receptor (beta chain) described here comes from a study of T cells after yellow fever vaccination. Study context: Fractions containing few cells were prepared with SMART-Seq v4 Ultra Low Input.

A single record per CDR3 protein comes from TCRdb applying MiXCR to the 5' RACE reads. The sample lists roughly 240,000 distinct CDR3 sequences; approximately 6.8% were seen once. Study-wide findings and caveats: Once the booster was given, most primary-vaccination clones reappeared, at over 95% for CD4 and roughly 90% for CD8. FACS-sorted repertoires could contain abundant clonotypes contaminating from the bulk population.

Notes on this clonotype: Its antigen is currently unknown.

Trimming removed 0 bases at V and 0 bases at J, with 7 bases between. This CDR3 region has 14 residues. The V gene's germline CDR1 is SGHRS and CDR2 YFSETQ. The chain has TRBV5-1 and TRBJ2-7; no clear D. Source: CD4+ T cells sorted from PBMCs, taken on the day of the yellow fever booster vaccination. The clonotype was recovered from a man aged 25-45 years who received the YFV17D yellow fever vaccine. The CDR3 protein is CASSLDQSSYEQYF. In DNA, the CDR3 is TGCGCCAGCAGCTTGGATCAAAGCTCCTACGAGCAGTACTTC.